This T cell receptor beta chain was obtained from a study of blood T cell repertoires in COVID-19. Across the whole study: Samples of COVID-19 (acute and convalescent) were obtained from the United States, Italy and Spain.

The V gene lost 5 bases and the J gene lost 4 bases, with 18 bases spanning the gap. CDR3 size: 16 residues. Per germline, CDR1 MGHDK and CDR2 SYGVNS. Assay: immunoSEQ multiplex PCR; the TCRdb copy retains only in-frame clones and omits some. This repertoire shows 450,000 to 500,000 clones, roughly 88% found once; its top ten account for roughly 3.2%. The rearrangement links TRBV25-1 to TRBJ2-1, with D uncertain. This receptor was obtained from a human donor in a cohort sampled during active COVID-19. Sequenced material: peripheral blood. CDR3 DNA sequence: TGTGCCAGCAGTCTGACGGGTACAACCTCTTACAATGAGCAGTTCTTC. It yields the protein CASSLTGTTSYNEQFF.